The following is a TCR beta chain sequence with its context. The data belong to a study of blood T cell repertoires in COVID-19. Study-level information: Acute-phase and convalescent COVID-19 samples originated in the United States, Italy and Spain. T cells, B-cell-depleted T cells, or PBMCs supplied cDNA or gDNA.

In the source study's methods: The authors estimated nucleated cell counts from reference gene primer amplification. Generated by immunoSEQ multiplex PCR, the TCRdb table keeps only in-frame clones and is missing some. V, J and clone size are those of that table, while D and trimming were read from the DNA. The top ten hold approximately 10% of the sample, which has fewer than 100,000 clones, 75% to 90% seen once. The germline CDR1 and CDR2 sequences are MNHEY and SVGAGI. V lost 8 bases and J 4 bases, leaving 14 bases between the germline ends. This CDR3 spans 14 amino acids. The sequence came from a woman in her 70s with acute or convalescent COVID-19. The rearrangement uses TRBV6-5 and TRBJ2-2, with D tentatively TRBD2 (6 bases). Sample: peripheral blood. Here the CDR3 DNA reads TGTGCCAGCTACGCGGGATTGGGCACCGGGGAGCTGTTTTTT. It specifies CASYAGLGTGELFF.